A selection of T cell receptor beta chains follows, all from one sample in a study of T cell changes during pregnancy in multiple sclerosis. Assay used: immunoSEQ multiplex PCR; TCRdb lists only in-frame clones, some missing. The sample carries roughly 100,000 clones, about 90% recorded once. The input for sequencing was peripheral blood, taken after pregnancy. The origin of the receptors is a female donor with multiple sclerosis, enrolled in a pregnancy study. CDR3s include the opening cysteine and the closing phenylalanine or tryptophan. The D gene is left open where the match is weak. The listing skips clone size in some rows; elsewhere it reads once, few, many or a size class.

>TRBD2|TRBV6-5|TRBJ2-1|NA
TGTGCCAGCAGTTACTCAGGGAGGGGTGAGCAGTTCTTC
CASSYSGRGEQFF
>TRBD1|TRBV7-3|TRBJ2-1|NA
TGTGCCAGCAGCTCGGGACAGGGGGCTGATGAGCAGTTCTTC
CASSSGQGADEQFF
>TRBD1|TRBV18|TRBJ1-1|NA
TGTGCCAGCTCAGGACAGGGTCCGGGTGAAGCTTTCTTT
CASSGQGPGEAFF
>NA|TRBV5-1|TRBJ2-1|NA
TGCGCCAGCAGCTTGGCCAAGGCTAGTTTGCTTTGGAATGAGCAGTTCTTC
CASSLAKASLLWNEQFF
>TRBD2|TRBV28|TRBJ2-3|NA
TGTGCCAGCAGCTCTGGCGGGAGGGACACAGATACGCAGTATTTT
CASSSGGRDTDTQYF
>NA|TRBV15|TRBJ2-7|NA
TGTGCCACCAGCAGAGATAGATCCATGTACGAGCAGTACTTC
CATSRDRSMYEQYF
>NA|TRBV19|TRBJ2-1|NA
TGTGCCAGTAGTATAGGTGGGAGGCAGTACAATGAGCAGTTCTTC
CASSIGGRQYNEQFF
>TRBD2|TRBV7-6|TRBJ2-1|NA
TGTGCCAGCAGCTCCCGGGGGGTAGCGGGGAATGAGCAGTTCTTC
CASSSRGVAGNEQFF
>NA|TRBV18|TRBJ2-3|NA
TGTGCCAGCTCACCGGAGGCCTGGTCCGAGACGCAGTATTTT
CASSPEAWSETQYF
>NA|TRBV14|TRBJ1-3|NA
TGTGCCAGCAGCCAAGAACTCCTAGGGGACACCTCTGGAAACACCATATATTTT
CASSQELLGDTSGNTIYF
>TRBD1|TRBV2|TRBJ1-6|few
TGTGCCAGCAGTGGAGACAGGGGGCCACTTAATTCACCCCTCCACTTT
CASSGDRGPLNSPLHF
>NA|TRBV25-1|TRBJ1-6|NA
TGTGCCAGCAGTGACAGATATTCACCCCTCCACTTT
CASSDRYSPLHF
>TRBD2|TRBV7-2|TRBJ2-1|NA
TGTGCCAGCAGCGAACTAGCGGGGTACAATGAGCAGTTCTTC
CASSELAGYNEQFF
>TRBD1|TRBV6-4|TRBJ1-6|NA
TGTGCCAGCAGTGCATCTCCGGGACAGGGTAATTCACCCCTCCACTTT
CASSASPGQGNSPLHF
>TRBD1|TRBV6-1|TRBJ1-1|NA
TGTGCCAGCAGTGTCGTCGGGACAGGTCGATTTGGGGAAGCTTTCTTT
CASSVVGTGRFGEAFF
>TRBD1|TRBV7-7|TRBJ2-2|once
TGTGCCAGTGGGACAGGACGTACCGGGGAGCTGTTTTTT
CASGTGRTGELFF
>TRBD2|TRBV23-1|TRBJ2-3|once
TGCGCCACCGGGAGGAGCGCAGATACGCAGTATTTT
CATGRSADTQYF
>TRBD2|TRBV5-4|TRBJ2-1|NA
TGTGCCAGCAGCCCACAAACTAGCGGAGACAATGAGCAGTTCTTC
CASSPQTSGDNEQFF
>NA|TRBV30|TRBJ1-1|few
TGTGCCTGGAGCTCGGGGGGCGAAGCTTTCTTT
CAWSSGGEAFF
>NA|TRBV7-2|TRBJ2-5|NA
TGTGCCAGCAGCTTGGGGACTCGTATAGAGACCCAGTACTTC
CASSLGTRIETQYF
>TRBD2|TRBV29-1|TRBJ2-2|NA
TGCAGCGCCCGCCCGGGGGGGGCCGGGACCGGGGAGCTGTTTTTT
CSARPGGAGTGELFF
>TRBD1|TRBV6-6|TRBJ1-4|once
TGTGCCAGCACCCGGGACAGGGACCGGTCTAATGAAAAACTGTTTTTT
CASTRDRDRSNEKLFF
>TRBD2|TRBV11-2|TRBJ2-7|NA
TGTGCCAGCAGCTTAAGCGGGAAGGGATCCTACGAGCAGTACTTC
CASSLSGKGSYEQYF
>TRBD2|TRBV5-1|TRBJ2-3|NA
TGCGCCAGCAGCGGGGGGAGGGCAGCAGATACGCAGTATTTT
CASSGGRAADTQYF
>TRBD1|TRBV7-9|TRBJ1-6|few
TGTGCCAGCAGCGGGGGACAGGGTAATTCACCCCTCCACTTT
CASSGGQGNSPLHF
>TRBD1|TRBV11-2|TRBJ1-3|NA
TGTGCCAGCAGCAATACACAGGGGGCAGGTGGAAACACCATATATTTT
CASSNTQGAGGNTIYF
>NA|TRBV7-6|TRBJ2-3|NA
TGTGCCAGCTCCAGGGCGGTCCCGCCGGATACGCAGTATTTT
CASSRAVPPDTQYF
>TRBD1|TRBV18|TRBJ2-3|NA
TGTGCCAGCTCACCAGGGCAGGGGGCGACAGATACGCAGTATTTT
CASSPGQGATDTQYF
>TRBD2|TRBV7-9|TRBJ2-5|NA
TGTGCCAGCAGCTCGGGACTAGCGGGGGCGAGGGAGACCCAGTACTTC
CASSSGLAGARETQYF
>NA|TRBV6-6|TRBJ2-3|NA
TGTGCCATCGCGGATGCTACAGATACGCAGTATTTT
CAIADATDTQYF
>TRBD2|TRBV5-1|TRBJ2-3|NA
TGCGCCAGCAGCAGCGGGAGTCAAGGGGATACGCAGTATTTT
CASSSGSQGDTQYF
>NA|TRBV6-1|TRBJ2-5|NA
TGTGCCAGCAGGCCTCTTGGGGCAGGGCTCGAGACCCAGTACTTC
CASRPLGAGLETQYF
>NA|TRBV6-5|TRBJ1-2|NA
TGTGCCAGCAGTTACGGTCAGGTCTATGGCTACACCTTC
CASSYGQVYGYTF
>TRBD2|TRBV29-1|TRBJ2-1|NA
TGCAGCGGTAACTACGGACTAGCGGGAGGGAATGAGCAGTTCTTC
CSGNYGLAGGNEQFF
>TRBD2|TRBV14|TRBJ2-3|few
TGTGCCAGCAGCCAGATACCCGCGACTAGCTTTTTCACAGATACGCAGTATTTT
CASSQIPATSFFTDTQYF
>NA|TRBV5-8|TRBJ2-7|NA
TGTGCCAGCAGCTTGAGGAAGACAAGCTCCTACGAGCAGTACTTC
CASSLRKTSSYEQYF
>NA|TRBV9|TRBJ2-1|NA
TGTGCCAGCAGCCCTCGTCAGGGGACATACAATGAGCAGTTCTTC
CASSPRQGTYNEQFF
>TRBD2|TRBV13|TRBJ2-5|NA
TGTGCCAGCAGCTTCAGCGGGGGCAGGCGGCAGGAGACCCAGTACTTC
CASSFSGGRRQETQYF
>TRBD1|TRBV7-6|TRBJ2-2|NA
TGTGCCAGCAGCCTCCCCCAGGGGACAGGGTGGACCGGGGAGCTGTTTTTT
CASSLPQGTGWTGELFF
>NA|TRBV7-9|TRBJ1-5|NA
TGTGCCAGCAGCTTCGACAGTCGCAATCAGCCCCAGCATTTT
CASSFDSRNQPQHF
>NA|TRBV5-4|TRBJ2-6|NA
TGTGCCAGCAGCCCCGAAGCGGGGGCCAACGTCCTGACTTTC
CASSPEAGANVLTF